The rows below give T cell receptor beta chains drawn from one sample of a study of T cells after yellow fever vaccination. TCRdb passed the 5' RACE reads through MiXCR, listing each CDR3 protein once. The data contain under 600,000 distinct CDR3 sequences, 21% of them singletons. This specimen consisted of PBMCs, obtained 20 to 25 days after the first yellow fever vaccination. The receptor source for this set is a man younger than 30 who received the YFV17D yellow fever vaccine. CDR3s include the opening cysteine and the closing phenylalanine or tryptophan. A D gene is named only where the DNA matches it firmly. A row's size may be missing; if present it is once, few, many or a size class.

>.|TRBJ2-2|TRBV5-1|few
CASSPQPGPGELFF
TGCGCCAGCAGCCCGCAGCCCGGACCGGGGGAGCTGTTTTTT
>TRBD1|TRBJ1-2|TRBV5-4|.
CASSQDRVGGYTF
TGTGCCAGCAGCCAAGACAGGGTGGGGGGCTACACCTTC
>.|TRBJ1-5|TRBV4-3|.
CASSQEGRGTPQHF
TGCGCCAGCAGCCAAGAAGGGCGCGGTACGCCCCAGCATTTT
>TRBD2|TRBJ2-1|TRBV10-2|few
CASRASGGAHNEQFF
TGCGCCAGCAGAGCTAGCGGGGGGGCCCACAATGAGCAGTTCTTC
>.|TRBJ1-1|TRBV5-1|few
CASSLALGSPEAFF
TGCGCCAGCAGCTTGGCCCTGGGGTCCCCTGAAGCTTTCTTT
>.|TRBJ2-7|TRBV10-3|few
CAISQGLDAYEQYF
TGTGCCATCAGCCAAGGACTGGACGCCTACGAGCAGTACTTC
>TRBD2|TRBJ2-5|TRBV7-8|.
CASSLASSGGPQETQYF
TGTGCCAGCAGCTTAGCGTCCAGCGGGGGCCCCCAAGAGACCCAGTACTTC
>.|TRBJ2-5|TRBV7-2|few
CASSPPWGRYQETQYF
TGTGCCAGCAGCCCTCCATGGGGTCGATACCAAGAGACCCAGTACTTC
>.|TRBJ1-2|TRBV4-3|.
CASSQDYWNRRLKGYTF
TGCGCCAGCAGCCAAGATTACTGGAACAGGAGGTTAAAAGGCTACACCTTC
>.|TRBJ2-7|TRBV27|.
CASSYKAGGQYF
TGTGCCAGCAGCTACAAGGCCGGGGGGCAGTACTTC
>.|TRBJ2-7|TRBV6-1|few
CASSSFDSAYEQYF
TGTGCCAGCAGCTCCTTTGACAGTGCCTACGAGCAGTACTTC
>TRBD1|TRBJ1-6|TRBV5-6|.
CASSSDRSYNSPLHF
TGTGCCAGCAGCTCGGACAGGTCCTATAATTCACCCCTCCACTTT
>.|TRBJ1-5|TRBV5-1|.
CASSPTDVNQPQHF
TGCGCCAGCAGCCCGACGGATGTTAATCAGCCCCAGCATTTT
>.|TRBJ2-7|TRBV5-1|.
CASSLDDGGQYF
TGCGCCAGCAGCCTGGACGATGGGGGGCAGTACTTC
>.|TRBJ2-1|TRBV4-1|few
CASSQEGGYNEQFF
TGCGCCAGCAGCCAAGAAGGCGGCTACAATGAGCAGTTCTTC
>.|TRBJ1-6|TRBV6-1|many
CASNPTDANHSPLHF
TGTGCCAGCAATCCGACGGATGCGAATCATTCACCCCTCCACTTT
>TRBD2|TRBJ2-2|TRBV7-8|few
CASSLAGSSGATGELFF
TGTGCCAGCAGCTTAGCGGGGTCTAGCGGGGCGACCGGGGAGCTGTTTTTT
>TRBD2|TRBJ2-3|TRBV15|once
CATSRRLAGSDTQYF
TGTGCCACCAGCAGGAGACTAGCCGGCTCAGATACGCAGTATTTT
>.|TRBJ1-3|TRBV7-9|.
CASSLTLSGNTIYF
TGTGCCAGCAGCTTAACCCTCTCTGGAAACACCATATATTTT
>.|TRBJ2-3|TRBV7-3|.
CASSLGESLDTQYF
TGTGCCAGCAGCTTAGGTGAATCGTTAGATACGCAGTATTTT
>TRBD2|TRBJ2-3|TRBV20-1|once
CSATRLAGGTDTQYF
TGCAGTGCCACCCGACTAGCGGGGGGCACAGATACGCAGTATTTT
>.|TRBJ2-2|TRBV6-2/TRBV6-3|once
CASNVNFQTGELFF
TGTGCCAGCAACGTCAATTTTCAGACCGGGGAGCTGTTTTTT
>TRBD1|TRBJ2-7|TRBV5-1|.
CASSLKLDRRYEQYF
TGCGCCAGCAGCCTTAAACTGGACAGGCGCTACGAGCAGTACTTC
>.|TRBJ1-2|TRBV27|.
CASSFARSNYGYTF
TGTGCCAGCAGTTTTGCCCGGTCTAACTATGGCTACACCTTC
>TRBD1|TRBJ2-2|TRBV28|.
CASRRQGLSGELFF
TGTGCCAGCAGGAGACAGGGGCTCTCCGGGGAGCTGTTTTTT
>.|TRBJ2-5|TRBV9|few
CASSRSGRQETQYF
TGTGCCAGCAGCCGCTCGGGCCGCCAAGAGACCCAGTACTTC
>.|TRBJ2-4|TRBV3-1|many
CASSLGTLAKNIQYF
TGTGCCAGCAGCCTCGGGACATTAGCCAAAAACATTCAGTACTTC
>TRBD1|TRBJ2-3|TRBV25-1|.
CASSEGQPTDTQYF
TGTGCCAGCAGTGAGGGACAGCCCACAGATACGCAGTATTTT
>.|TRBJ2-3|TRBV29-1|few
CSVEDFRSTDTQYF
TGCAGCGTTGAAGATTTCCGCAGCACAGATACGCAGTATTTT
>.|TRBJ2-3|TRBV7-3|few
CASSLMLWDTQYF
TGTGCCAGCAGCTTAATGTTGTGGGATACGCAGTATTTT
>TRBD1|TRBJ2-2|TRBV10-3|.
CAIRGQGPLSPGELFF
TGTGCCATCAGGGGACAGGGCCCCCTTTCACCCGGGGAGCTGTTTTTT
>TRBD1|TRBJ2-5|TRBV25-1|few
CASSERQGKETQYF
TGTGCCAGCAGTGAAAGACAGGGAAAAGAGACCCAGTACTTC
>.|TRBJ1-2|TRBV20-1|few
CSAIWVNYGYTF
TGCAGTGCTATTTGGGTTAACTATGGCTACACCTTC
>TRBD2|TRBJ2-3|TRBV7-3|few
CASSVLTGGPDTQYF
TGTGCCAGCAGCGTTCTAACGGGGGGGCCAGATACGCAGTATTTT